This T cell receptor (beta chain) was obtained from a study of long-term antiretroviral therapy in people with HIV (dated 2022 in TCRdb). Some background on the complete study: Collection of the earliest samples took place about a decade ahead of the 2015 WHO recommendation for immediate ART, at a time when ART was typically delayed until CD4 counts fell. This retrospective serial study examined whether starting ART and sustained HIV suppression were associated with changes in the composition and diversity of the TRB repertoire in peripheral blood. From 30 adults with confirmed HIV infection, the cohort provided 150 to 200 cryopreserved PBMC samples, gathered serially across a mean of around six years (range 1-12). Of the roughly 30 participants with HIV, more than 10 were female. No cross-contamination during QIAcube processing turned up in test extractions that ran a monoclonal T-cell line alongside 25 to 35 polyclonal samples.

The table lists this clone with a count of one. This receptor's antigen is unknown. Base qualities are not provided; no much larger clone lies one nucleotide away. Study-level results and caveats: Compared with controls, HIV repertoires had narrower CDR3 length ranges, and the network structure pointed to an antigen-experienced repertoire that shifted only slightly toward naive after ART. Inferences about post-ART repertoire changes were limited because no data were available on ART adherence, viral resistance or therapy changes. At every time point, the repertoire was dominated by expanded TRB clones first identified before ART initiation, although this dominance fluctuated and, in many PLHIV, declined after ART. ART initiation was associated with a significant increase in TRB diversity, but diversity stayed significantly below transplant donor controls even after long-term ART. Samples dated from the mid-2000s to the late 2010s, and the ART regimens used may be less effective than current ones. Because cell numbers in pre-ART samples were limited, unsorted PBMC were profiled instead of sorted CD4+ and CD8+ T cells. Limited PBMC availability meant only the TCR beta chain was sequenced, without alpha chain pairing.

Participants were included only if at least one PBMC sample before ART initiation and at least two post-ART samples were available. Treatment was received in the United States of America by all participants with HIV. Before DNA extraction, cryopreserved samples of roughly 0.85-10 million PBMC were thawed and washed. At the time of the earliest PBMC sample, participants with HIV were aged between about 23 and 54 years. PBMC samples from each participant spanned 1-4 timepoints before ART initiation and 2-8 timepoints after ART initiation, with a median of 7 samples. Serial HIV viral load, CD4+ T-cell count, ART history and demographic data were obtained for every participant. Using a Qiagen kit on a QIAcube, genomic DNA was extracted from unsorted PBMC, with samples processed in batches of 12. In the germline V gene, CDR1 corresponds to LGHNA and CDR2 to YNFKEQ. The CDR3 numbers 15 residues from cysteine through phenylalanine. Just CDR3 DNA is preserved here, 45 bases in frame from base 1. V and J are truncated by 1 base and 1 base respectively, leaving an intervening sequence of 10 bases.

The immunoSEQ hsTCRB v3.0 assay was used at survey level resolution for TRB variable region sequencing. The targeted TRB sequencing depth was roughly 40,000-55,000 T-cell genomes per sample. Pooled TRB libraries were sequenced on an Illumina MiSeq with a v3 150-cycle kit. The original pipeline was this. Analysis of repertoires was carried out in R inside a reproducible Nextflow workflow spanning QC, data transformation and analysis. Custom analyses were implemented in LymphoSeq2, an R package for AIRR-Seq data exploration. After excluding a few samples that yielded fewer than 5000 total TRB sequences, 150 to 200 HIV repertoires remained for analysis. Among the 188 retained HIV repertoires, about 57 were collected before ART initiation and roughly 130 were collected after ART initiation. Repertoires were downsampled to 5000 TRB nucleotide sequences, with summary statistics averaged over 100 downsampling iterations. Only TRB sequences with CDR3 regions of at least seven amino acids were retained for analysis. Diversity was assessed using a clonality score derived from Shannon entropy and using the Gini coefficient. In the repertoire networks, any two of the top 5000 CDR3 amino acid sequences were connected whenever the two sequences differed by an edit distance of one. Antigen specificity groups and MHC restriction were predicted for TRB CDR3 amino acid sequences with GLIPH2. To flag known CMV, EBV, HIV or tissue antigen associations, CDR3 amino acid sequences were matched against VDJdb and McPAS-TCR. Pre-ART, post-ART and control groups were compared with Wilcoxon signed-rank tests and Holm-Bonferroni correction. TCRdb re-hosts the immuneACCESS table, in-frame sequences only. Its copies lack some clones; in the studies checked, an unresolved V gene accounts for under half of them, and the cause for the rest is not known. For V, J and clone size, that table is used; D and trimming come from the DNA. Here the sample has fewer than 35,000 clones; 70% to 85% occur a single time. The ten largest account for around 8.2% of the sample.

Recombination joined TRBV4-2 with TRBJ1-2; too little of a D gene remains to name it. The source was unsorted PBMCs, collected 3 years after starting antiretroviral therapy. The receptor was isolated from a middle-aged man with HIV. Here is the DNA: TGTGCCAGCAGCCAAGTCCAAGGAATTAACTATGGCTACACCTTC. Protein translation: CASSQVQGINYGYTF.